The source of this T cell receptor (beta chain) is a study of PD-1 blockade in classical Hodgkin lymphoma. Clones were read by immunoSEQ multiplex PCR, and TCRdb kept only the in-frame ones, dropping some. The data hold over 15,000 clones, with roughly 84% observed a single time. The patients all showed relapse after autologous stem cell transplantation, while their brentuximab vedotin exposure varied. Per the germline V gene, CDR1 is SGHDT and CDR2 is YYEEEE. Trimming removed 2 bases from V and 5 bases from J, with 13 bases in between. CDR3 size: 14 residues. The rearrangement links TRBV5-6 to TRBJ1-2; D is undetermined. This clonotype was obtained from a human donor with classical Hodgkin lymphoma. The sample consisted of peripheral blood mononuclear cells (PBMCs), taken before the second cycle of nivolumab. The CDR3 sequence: CASSLEEPIYGYTF. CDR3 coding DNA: TGTGCCAGCAGCTTAGAGGAGCCGATTTATGGCTACACCTTC.